This T cell receptor beta chain was observed in a study of T cell changes during pregnancy in multiple sclerosis. V was trimmed by 5 bases and J by 0 bases, leaving 11 bases between them. Per germline, CDR1 KGHSH and CDR2 LQKENI. This CDR3 has 14 residues. Assay used: immunoSEQ multiplex PCR; TCRdb lists only in-frame clones, some missing. The profile shows about 43,000 clones, roughly 93% of them singletons. Sequencing used PBMCs (not recorded whether the cells were cultured). The chain uses TRBV18 and TRBJ2-7, with D maybe TRBD1 (6 bases). The source is a female donor with multiple sclerosis, enrolled in a pregnancy study. The CDR3 protein is CASSTRGPSYEQYF. For the CDR3, the DNA is TGTGCCAGCTCAACCAGGGGCCCCTCCTACGAGCAGTACTTC.